The 24 T cell receptor beta chains presented below share a single source sample, sequenced in a study of blood T cell repertoires in COVID-19. The table came from immunoSEQ multiplex PCR; TCRdb's copy has only in-frame clones and leaves some out. The sample has fewer than 200,000 clones; roughly 80% are singletons. The sequencing sample was made of peripheral blood. The receptor source for this set is a human donor in a cohort sampled during active COVID-19.

The chain joins TRBV7-2 to TRBJ2-7; TRBD1 matches at 7 bases. This CDR3 has 14 residues. Looked up from germline, CDR1 is SGHTA and CDR2 is FQGNSA. The junction had 6 bases not matched to a gene; V was cut back by 4 bases and J by 3 bases. In DNA form, the CDR3 reads TGTGCCAGCAGCTCCCGGACAGGAAACTACGAGCAGTACTTC. Amino acid sequence: CASSSRTGNYEQYF.

The rearrangement links TRBV5-1 to TRBJ1-2; TRBD1 matches at 10 bases. CDR1 is SGHRS, CDR2 YFSETQ, per germline. The CDR3 extends over 17 amino acids. With V trimmed by 4 bases and J by 1 base, 10 bases remained unmatched. The CDR3 DNA is TGCGCCAGCAGCCCGGACAGGGGGTCCCGATTTAACTATGGCTACACCTTC. Its translation: CASSPDRGSRFNYGYTF.

The chain is built from TRBV7-9 and TRBJ2-5, with 9 nucleotides matching TRBD2. The ends lost 5 bases at V and 3 bases at J; junction bases unmatched: 7. CDR3 length: 15 residues. The germline CDR1 and CDR2 sequences are SEHNR and FQNEAQ (reference sequence). DNA of the CDR3: TGTGCCAGCAGCCGCGGGGGGGCAAGGGAAGAGACCCAGTACTTC. Its protein product is CASSRGGAREETQYF. Filled out from reference TRBV7-9 and TRBJ2-5, the complete variable domain reads DTGVSQNPRHKITKRGQNVTFRCDPISEHNRLYWYRQTLGQGPEFLTYFQNEAQLEKSRLLSDRFSAERPKGSFSTLEIQRTEQGDSAMYLCASSRGGAREETQYFGPGTRLLVL.

The rearrangement uses TRBV30 and TRBJ1-1; D perhaps matches TRBD1 (5 bases). The CDR3 contains 12 residues. The germline V and J ends were trimmed by 5 bases and 0 bases, with 7 bases remaining between them. Germline V CDR1 and CDR2: GTSNPN, SVGIG (reference sequence). This chain's CDR3 is CAWFRVNTEAFF. DNA for the CDR3: TGTGCCTGGTTCAGGGTGAACACTGAAGCTTTCTTT.

The chain recombines TRBV7-3 with TRBJ1-1; TRBD1 agrees at 10 bases. V shed 5 bases, J shed 0 bases, and the junction held 9 bases outside the gene matches. This CDR3 region has 17 residues. Germline loops: CDR1 SGHTA, CDR2 FQGTGA. The DNA for the CDR3 is TGTGCCAGCAGCCCCTCCTCGGGACAGGGGATGAACACTGAAGCTTTCTTT. Translating gives CASSPSSGQGMNTEAFF.

This chain uses TRBV19 with TRBJ1-1; D is possibly TRBD1 (6 bases). V lost 4 bases and J lost 0, with 12 bases in between. Germline loops: CDR1 LNHDA, CDR2 SQIVND (reference sequence). The CDR3 totals 15 residues. CDR3 loop: CASSTWTAVNTEAFF. Here the CDR3 DNA reads TGTGCCAGTAGTACCTGGACAGCAGTGAACACTGAAGCTTTCTTT. Filled out from reference TRBV19 and TRBJ1-1, the complete variable domain reads DGGITQSPKYLFRKEGQNVTLSCEQNLNHDAMYWYRQDPGQGLRLIYYSQIVNDFQKGDIAEGYSVSREKKESFPLTVTSAQKNPTAFYLCASSTWTAVNTEAFFGQGTRLTVV.

About this clone itself: The sample has other DNA sequences that encode this CDR3 too. CDR3 coding DNA: TGCGCCAGCAGCCAAGGGACATTTGGCTACACCTTC. Protein product: CASSQGTFGYTF. The V and J genes are TRBV4-1 and TRBJ1-2, with D perhaps TRBD1 (5 bases). The CDR3 extends over 12 amino acids. V was cut by 1 base and J by 7 bases, with 7 bases left in between. Germline V CDR1 and CDR2: MGHRA, YSYEKL.

The table lists this clone with a few counts. J is TRBJ2-5 and V is TRBV5-1; the D gene is possibly TRBD1 (6 bases). Trimming shortened V by 4 bases and J by 3 bases, and 13 bases separated the two germline ends. The CDR3 extends over 14 amino acids. Germline lookup yields CDR1 SGHRS and CDR2 YFSETQ. CDR3 sequence: CASSPTGSEETQYF. The CDR3, as DNA: TGCGCCAGCAGCCCAACAGGGTCGGAAGAGACCCAGTACTTC.

This clone was counted only a few times. The genes are TRBV20-1 and TRBJ2-7, with no clear D. In germline, CDR1 is DFQATT, CDR2 SNEGSKA (reference sequence). The CDR3 consists of 13 residues. Trimming left V 3 bases short and J 2 bases short, with 11 bases between. Here the CDR3 reads CSASPGWTYEQYF. CDR3 nucleotides: TGCAGTGCTAGTCCCGGGTGGACCTACGAGCAGTACTTC.

The rearrangement joins TRBV29-1 to TRBJ1-1; no clear D gene. Germline V gene sequence: CDR1 SQVTM, CDR2 ANQGSEA. Trimming shortened V by 3 bases and J by 3 bases, and 11 bases separated the two germline ends. The CDR3 length is 13 residues. CDR3 sequence reads: CSVEGKTDTEAFF. The CDR3 coding sequence is TGCAGCGTTGAGGGCAAAACGGACACTGAAGCTTTCTTT. The full variable domain, in which reference TRBV29-1 and TRBJ1-1 provide the parts outside the CDR3, is SAVISQKPSRDICQRGTSLTIQCQVDSQVTMMFWYRQQPGQSLTLIATANQGSEATYESGFVIDKFPISRPNLTFSTLTVSNMSPEDSSIYLCSVEGKTDTEAFFGQGTRLTVV.

The V gene is TRBV29-1, the J gene TRBJ1-1; D is unclear. The CDR3 sequence is 11 residues long. Germline CDR1 and CDR2: SQVTM and ANQGSEA. Trimming shortened V by 5 bases and J by 0 bases, and 4 bases separated the two germline ends. The CDR3 DNA sequence: TGCAGCGTTCTCCTGAACACTGAAGCTTTCTTT. This gives the protein CSVLLNTEAFF.

The chain combines TRBV20-1 with TRBJ2-1; TRBD2 agrees at 14 bases. The germline CDR1 and CDR2 sequences are DFQATT and SNEGSKA (reference sequence). The junction had 6 bases not matched to a gene; V was cut back by 3 bases and J by 8 bases. The CDR3 totals 15 residues. The CDR3 DNA reads as TGCAGTGCTAGTCTCGGGACTAGCGGGGGAGATGAGCAGTTCTTC. The encoded protein is CSASLGTSGGDEQFF.

The chain is built from TRBV5-4 and TRBJ1-4; possible D gene TRBD1, 6 bases. The V and J ends lost 3 bases and 3 bases respectively, with 15 bases between them. Germline-derived CDR1 and CDR2 are SGHNT and YYREEE (reference sequence). The CDR3 loop spans 16 amino acids. The CDR3 region is CASSSGGGTSNEKLFF. The DNA of the CDR3 is TGTGCCAGCAGCTCGGGAGGGGGGACGTCTAATGAAAAACTGTTTTTT.

The genes are TRBV6-6 and TRBJ1-5, with 8 bases lining up with TRBD1. The V gene's germline CDR1 is MNHNY and CDR2 SVGAGI (reference sequence). Trimming removed 2 bases from V and 1 base from J; junction bases left unmatched: 1. CDR3 length: 15 amino acids. CDR3 coding DNA: TGTGCCAGCAGTTACCAGGGGGCCAGCAATCAGCCCCAGCATTTT. Protein product: CASSYQGASNQPQHF.

V gene TRBV20-1 combines with J gene TRBJ2-7, with TRBD1 matching over 10 bases. The germline V gene has CDR1 DFQATT and CDR2 SNEGSKA (reference sequence). This CDR3 has 15 residues. Trimming took 3 bases from V and 2 from J; bases not matched to a gene: 7. In nucleotides, the CDR3 is TGCAGTGCTAGTTCGGGGACAGGGGCTACCTACGAGCAGTACTTC. Its protein product is CSASSGTGATYEQYF.

The V and J genes are TRBV9 and TRBJ2-1; D gene ambiguous. The CDR3 runs 16 residues. Germline-derived CDR1 and CDR2 are SGDLS and YYNGEE. V lost 0 bases, J lost 2 bases, and 12 bases lay in between. For the CDR3, the DNA is TGTGCCAGCAGCGTAGGGGCAGCCAGCCCCTACAATGAGCAGTTCTTC. Its protein is CASSVGAASPYNEQFF.

The chain employs TRBV6-1 and TRBJ2-5; 7 bases match TRBD2. Germline V gene lookup returns CDR1 MNHNS and CDR2 SASEGT. The CDR3 consists of 14 residues. V lost 3 bases and J lost 5; bases outside the gene matches: 6. CDR3 nucleotides: TGTGCCAGCAGTGATGGGGAGGGTGTCGAGACCCAGTACTTC. This encodes CASSDGEGVETQYF.

The chain has TRBV19 and TRBJ1-1, with D perhaps TRBD1 (6 bases). The CDR3 spans 13 residues. Trimming took off 7 bases at V and 1 base at J, with 10 bases between the two ends. Germline CDR1 is LNHDA and CDR2 is SQIVND (reference sequence). DNA for the CDR3: TGTGCCAGTACTCTAGGGGGGAACACTGAAGCTTTCTTT. It codes for CASTLGGNTEAFF. The full variable domain, completed using reference TRBV19 and TRBJ1-1, is DGGITQSPKYLFRKEGQNVTLSCEQNLNHDAMYWYRQDPGQGLRLIYYSQIVNDFQKGDIAEGYSVSREKKESFPLTVTSAQKNPTAFYLCASTLGGNTEAFFGQGTRLTVV.

This rearrangement joins TRBV9 to TRBJ1-1, with a possible D match to TRBD1 (6 bases). Per the germline V gene, CDR1 is SGDLS and CDR2 is YYNGEE. V gave up 4 bases and J gave up 6 bases, with 16 bases separating them. The CDR3 runs 14 residues. CDR3: CASSHATGSAEAFF. The CDR3 coding sequence is TGTGCCAGCAGCCATGCCACAGGGAGCGCTGAAGCTTTCTTT.

The chain combines TRBV29-1 with TRBJ1-2; D remains ambiguous. CDR1 and CDR2 from the germline V gene are SQVTM and ANQGSEA. The CDR3 has 14 residues. V was trimmed by 4 bases and J by 1 base, leaving 13 bases between them. This CDR3 is CSVGQRAFNYGYTF. CDR3 nucleotide sequence: TGCAGCGTTGGGCAGCGAGCCTTTAACTATGGCTACACCTTC.

The chain's CDR3 is CASGPQGLFGEQFF. CDR3 nucleotides: TGTGCCAGCGGACCCCAGGGTCTGTTTGGTGAGCAGTTCTTC. This chain joins TRBV27 and TRBJ2-1, with TRBD1 as a possible D gene (5 bases). Germline V gene sequence: CDR1 MNHEY, CDR2 SMNVEV (reference sequence). The CDR3 totals 14 residues. V lost 8 bases and J lost 9, with 20 bases in between.

The rearrangement links TRBV5-4 to TRBJ2-5; D might be TRBD2 (6 bases). The V end was cut by 4 bases, the J end by 4 bases, with 14 bases between. The germline gives CDR1 SGHNT, CDR2 YYREEE (reference sequence). This CDR3 is built from 14 residues. CDR3 sequence reads: CASSTGGEVETQYF. The CDR3 coding sequence is TGTGCCAGCAGCACGGGCGGGGAGGTAGAGACCCAGTACTTC.

V usage is TRBV6-5 and J usage is TRBJ2-2; D is uncertain. The CDR3 has 15 residues. Trimming took 7 bases from V and 1 from J, leaving 13 bases between them. From germline, CDR1 is MNHEY and CDR2 SVGAGI. CDR3 in amino acids: CASTVSQLNTGELFF. CDR3 coding DNA: TGTGCCAGCACGGTTAGCCAGTTGAACACCGGGGAGCTGTTTTTT.

The V call is TRBV30, the J call TRBJ1-5; D gene ambiguous. Germline V lookup: CDR1 GTSNPN, CDR2 SVGIG (reference sequence). The CDR3 has 16 residues. Between the trimmed V and J ends, which lost 0 bases and 2 bases, there was a span of 14 bases. CDR3 sequence (DNA): TGTGCCTGGAGTGTACCGGGGATTCGTCGCAATCAGCCCCAGCATTTT. It is translated as CAWSVPGIRRNQPQHF.